Listed below are T cell receptor beta chains from one sample, sequenced in a study of identical twins. TCRdb re-called the 5' RACE reads through MiXCR, storing one row per CDR3 protein. The sample lists about 470,000 distinct CDR3 sequences; 20% to 25% were seen once. These data were likewise used in another study, on T cells expressing NK-cell markers.

Input material: CD4+ T cells sorted from blood. The receptors shown here come from a woman aged 18-29 years in good health. The CDR3 runs from the conserved cysteine through the conserved F or W. D genes are given only for firm matches. Size is omitted from some rows. Given values are once, few, many or a class for expanded clones.

D	V	size	J	CDR3	DNA
.	TRBV9	few	TRBJ1-1	CASSVDPTAEAFF	TGTGCCAGCAGCGTAGACCCCACTGCGGAAGCTTTCTTT
.	TRBV10-3	few	TRBJ2-2	CAISESRPGELFF	TGTGCCATCAGTGAGTCCAGGCCCGGGGAGCTGTTTTTT
.	TRBV12-3/TRBV12-4	few	TRBJ1-5	CASSFSVPNQPQHF	TGTGCCAGCAGTTTTTCAGTTCCCAATCAGCCCCAGCATTTT
TRBD2	TRBV20-1	.	TRBJ2-1	CSARKTSGRGYNEQFF	TGCAGTGCTAGAAAGACTAGCGGGAGGGGATACAATGAGCAGTTCTTC
TRBD2	TRBV5-1	many	TRBJ2-2	CASELAGNTGELFF	TGCGCCAGCGAGCTAGCGGGTAACACCGGGGAGCTGTTTTTT
TRBD1	TRBV7-2	.	TRBJ2-3	CASGGGRDRGTDTQYF	TGTGCCAGCGGCGGGGGTCGGGACAGGGGAACAGATACGCAGTATTTT
.	TRBV6-1	.	TRBJ1-2	CASSETGSYTF	TGTGCCAGCAGTGAAACGGGGAGCTACACCTTC
.	TRBV20-1	.	TRBJ2-3	CSASLAGALDTQYF	TGCAGTGCTAGCTTGGCCGGGGCCCTAGATACGCAGTATTTT
.	TRBV4-2	.	TRBJ1-5	CASSPSSGLLGSNQPQHF	TGTGCCAGCAGCCCCTCAAGCGGGCTCTTGGGTAGCAATCAGCCCCAGCATTTT
.	TRBV10-3	.	TRBJ2-4	CAISDPGSGLAKNIQYF	TGTGCCATCAGTGATCCTGGTAGCGGCCTAGCCAAAAACATTCAGTACTTC
.	TRBV12-3/TRBV12-4	.	TRBJ2-5	CASTNMGSQYF	TGTGCCAGCACCAATATGGGGTCCCAGTACTTC